The sequence of this T cell receptor (beta chain) was determined in a study of cytomegalovirus exposure and HLA in healthy donors. This clone has a count of ten or more. This CDR3 has 14 amino acids. The V segment lost 4 bases and the J segment 4 bases; nucleotides outside the gene matches: 6. Germline loops: CDR1 MGHDK, CDR2 SYGVNS. With 60 Vbeta and 13 Jbeta primers, the PCR was carried out. The repertoire was sequenced with immunoSEQ multiplex PCR; TCRdb's copy has only in-frame clones and lacks some. The table has approximately 100,000 clones, 70% seen once. The chain carries TRBV25-1 and TRBJ1-1; 7 bases are shared with TRBD1. The sample consisted of PBMCs. The sequence was obtained from a man aged 40-49 years in good health and CMV-seropositive. The CDR3 bases are TGTGCCAGCAGTGCACGGGGACAGAGCACTGAAGCTTTCTTT. It specifies CASSARGQSTEAFF.